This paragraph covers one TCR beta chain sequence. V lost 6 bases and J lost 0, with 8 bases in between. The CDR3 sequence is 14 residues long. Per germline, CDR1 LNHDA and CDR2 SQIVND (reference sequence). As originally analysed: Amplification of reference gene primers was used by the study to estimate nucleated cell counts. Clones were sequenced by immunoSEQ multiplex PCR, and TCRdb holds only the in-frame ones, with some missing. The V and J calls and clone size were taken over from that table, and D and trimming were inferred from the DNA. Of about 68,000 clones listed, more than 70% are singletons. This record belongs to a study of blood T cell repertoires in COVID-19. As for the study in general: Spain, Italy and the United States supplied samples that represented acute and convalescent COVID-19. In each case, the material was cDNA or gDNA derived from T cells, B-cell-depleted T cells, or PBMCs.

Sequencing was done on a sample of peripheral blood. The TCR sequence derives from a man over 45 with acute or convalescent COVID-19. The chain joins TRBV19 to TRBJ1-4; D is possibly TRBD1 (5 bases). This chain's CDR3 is CASRFRATNEKLFF. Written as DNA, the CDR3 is TGTGCCAGTAGGTTCAGGGCAACTAATGAAAAACTGTTTTTT.